This TCR beta chain was retrieved from a study of T-cell memory formation after mild COVID-19. Points from the study as a whole: Specificity for SARS-CoV-2 was not confirmed among the second-wave clones peaking on day 37. From day 15 to 85, contracting clones were balanced between CD4 and CD8, whereas later expanders leaned toward CD4+.

TCR alpha and TCR beta cDNA libraries carrying sample barcodes and UMIs came from 5'RACE with constant-segment primers. From the 5' RACE reads, TCRdb called clonotypes with MiXCR, one entry per CDR3 protein. The table lists 450,000 to 700,000 distinct CDR3 sequences, approximately 19% of them singletons. In this sample, this clonotype turned up a few times. The antigen remains undetermined. Material for sequencing was PBMCs or a T cell subset sorted from them (not recorded which). The TCR was taken from an adult woman who had mild COVID-19 (a few samples of this study predate the infection). Cell type and time point are not known.

CDR3 protein: CASSDRDRYTGELFF. For the CDR3, the DNA is TGCGCCAGCTCAGATAGGGACAGGTACACCGGGGAGCTGTTTTTT. This chain connects TRBV5-1 to TRBJ2-2, with 8 bases identical to TRBD1. Germline CDR1 and CDR2: SGHRS and YFSETQ. The J segment lost 3 bases and the V segment lost 7 bases, leaving 8 bases of the junction unmatched. The CDR3 loop spans 15 amino acids.